This T cell receptor (beta chain) was captured by sequencing in a study of T cells of healthy individuals. The germline gives CDR1 SGHDT, CDR2 YYEEEE. Trimming at V came to 2 bases and at J to 6 bases, leaving 8 bases not matched to a gene. The CDR3 length is 14 residues. TCRdb fed the 5' RACE reads into MiXCR, producing one record per CDR3 protein. The sample has more than 60,000 distinct CDR3 sequences; around 15% are singletons. This clonotype was found many times. The TCR sequence derives from a human donor in good health. The J gene is TRBJ2-7, the V gene TRBV5-6; 7 nucleotides match TRBD2. The CDR3 is CASSFREPGGEQYF. CDR3 sequence (DNA): TGTGCCAGCAGCTTCAGGGAGCCGGGGGGCGAGCAGTACTTC.